Following are 21 T cell receptor beta chains from one sample sequenced in a study of a mutant IDH1 vaccine in newly diagnosed glioma. Time point of the sample: baseline, week 1 (first vaccination visit). Described treatment: pre-vaccination baseline after standard-of-care therapy. Profiling relied on immunoSEQ multiplex PCR, and the TCRdb table lists in-frame clones only, not all of them. The sample includes about 100,000 clones, about four fifths of them seen just once. Sequences were derived from PBMCs, sampled from a glioma patient treated with radiotherapy, temozolomide or both. These receptors all stem from a man in his forties with glioma.

The V and J genes are TRBV7-2 and TRBJ1-6; 7 nucleotides match TRBD1. The CDR3 is made up of 16 amino acids. Per the germline V gene, CDR1 is SGHTA and CDR2 is FQGNSA. J gave up 10 bases and V 3 bases, and 12 bases lay outside the gene matches. This CDR3 is CASSFRPTGLGSPLHF. CDR3 DNA sequence: TGTGCCAGCAGCTTCAGGCCGACAGGGCTTGGGTCACCCCTCCACTTT.

V is TRBV6-6 and J is TRBJ2-5, with 7 bases aligning to TRBD1. Germline CDR1 and CDR2: MNHNY and SVGAGI (reference sequence). The CDR3 is 15 amino acids. Trimming removed 5 bases from V and 2 bases from J; junction bases left unmatched: 8. The CDR3 is CASSRGTAFQETQYF. CDR3 in DNA: TGTGCCAGCAGTAGAGGGACAGCCTTTCAAGAGACCCAGTACTTC.

The genes are TRBV7-8 and TRBJ1-2; no firm D call. Trimming took 5 bases from V and 10 from J, leaving 20 bases between them. The germline V gene encodes CDR1 SGHVS and CDR2 FQNEAQ. This CDR3 spans 14 amino acids. The CDR3 DNA is TGTGCCAGCAGCCCCCCGGGTCGACCTGGGGACTACACCTTC. Translation: CASSPPGRPGDYTF.

J is TRBJ1-3 and V is TRBV19; the match to TRBD1 covers 8 bases. The J segment lost 0 bases and the V segment lost 6 bases, leaving 10 bases of the junction unmatched. The CDR3 runs to 17 residues. Germline V lookup: CDR1 LNHDA, CDR2 SQIVND (reference sequence). CDR3 coding DNA: TGTGCCAGTAGCCGTCAGGGGGCGCGGATCTCTGGAAACACCATATATTTT. Translation gives CASSRQGARISGNTIYF.

J is TRBJ1-1 and V is TRBV27; tentatively, D is TRBD1 (6 bases). Germline V gene sequence: CDR1 MNHEY, CDR2 SMNVEV (reference sequence). V was trimmed by 1 base and J by 2 bases, leaving 8 bases between them. The CDR3 consists of 14 residues. The CDR3 spells CASSLWGRNTEAFF. The DNA of the CDR3 is TGTGCCAGCAGTTTATGGGGGCGAAACACTGAAGCTTTCTTT.

The chain combines TRBV7-2 with TRBJ2-3; D is unresolved. Deletions cut 5 bases from V and 2 bases from J, with 5 bases between. The V gene's germline CDR1 is SGHTA and CDR2 FQGNSA. The CDR3 contains 12 residues. Here the CDR3 reads CASSILTDTQYF. The CDR3 DNA reads as TGTGCCAGCAGCATCCTCACAGATACGCAGTATTTT.

This chain connects TRBV12-2 to TRBJ2-2; the tabulated D call, TRBD1, remains unverified against the DNA. TRBV12-2 is given as a pseudogene. The CDR3 runs 15 residues. The CDR3 region is CASRLDRDPSGELFF. CDR3 nucleotide sequence: TGTGCAAGTCGACTCGACAGGGATCCATCCGGGGAGCTGTTTTTT.

CDR3 protein: CASSPPDRRDTQYF. The CDR3 nucleotides read TGTGCCAGCAGCCCGCCGGACCGCAGGGATACGCAGTATTTT. The genes are TRBV6-5 and TRBJ2-3; no clear D gene. Trimming cost V 6 bases and J 6 bases, with 16 bases left between them. The CDR3 is 14 amino acids. CDR1 is MNHEY, CDR2 SVGAGI, per germline.

This chain joins TRBV19 and TRBJ2-5, with D perhaps matching TRBD1 or TRBD2 (5 bases each). The CDR3 contains 13 residues. The V end lost 3 bases, the J end lost 5 bases, and 10 bases lay between the germline ends. CDR1 and CDR2 (germline): LNHDA, SQIVND (reference sequence). CDR3 in DNA: TGTGCCAGTAGTATTAGGGGCGGGGAGACCCAGTACTTC. As protein: CASSIRGGETQYF. The variable domain in full, with the rest retrieved from reference TRBV19 and TRBJ2-5, is DGGITQSPKYLFRKEGQNVTLSCEQNLNHDAMYWYRQDPGQGLRLIYYSQIVNDFQKGDIAEGYSVSREKKESFPLTVTSAQKNPTAFYLCASSIRGGETQYFGPGTRLLVL.

Turning to this clone: Germline and junction disagree at one end, which may indicate a read error. The rearrangement links TRBV6-1 to TRBJ1-5; no definite D call. Germline-derived CDR1 and CDR2 are MNHNS and SASEGT. The CDR3 has 13 amino acids. The CDR3 nucleotides read TGTGCCATCAGTGAGTGGGAAAATCAGCCCCAGCATTTT. It is translated as CAISEWENQPQHF.

This clone was picked up a small number of times. The chain combines TRBV29-1 with TRBJ2-7, with TRBD1 identical over 7 bases. Germline V gene sequence: CDR1 SQVTM, CDR2 ANQGSEA. Germline trimming cut 5 bases from V and 6 bases from J; bases unmatched to any gene: 4. The CDR3 covers 11 residues. The CDR3 coding sequence is TGCAGCGTTCTAACAGGGGTCGAGCAGTACTTC. It is translated as CSVLTGVEQYF.

The V and J genes are TRBV7-2 and TRBJ1-1; a possible D gene is TRBD1 (6 bases). Germline V gene lookup returns CDR1 SGHTA and CDR2 FQGNSA. This CDR3 is 16 amino acids long. Trimming cost V 5 bases and J 0 bases, with 16 bases left between them. CDR3 protein: CASSPWTAVMNTEAFF. The DNA of the CDR3 is TGTGCCAGCAGCCCTTGGACAGCAGTAATGAACACTGAAGCTTTCTTT.

CDR3 loop: CALTAYNEQFF. The CDR3 DNA is TGTGCCTTGACAGCCTACAATGAGCAGTTCTTC. The rearrangement links TRBV30 to TRBJ2-1, with a tentative D call TRBD1 (5 bases). The CDR3 runs to 11 residues. The germline V gene encodes CDR1 GTSNPN and CDR2 SVGIG (reference sequence). V lost 7 bases to trimming and J lost 2 bases, with 6 bases between them.

Here the CDR3 reads CASSLALAGNRETQYF. CDR3 nucleotide sequence: TGTGCCAGCAGCTTAGCGCTAGCGGGAAATAGAGAGACCCAGTACTTC. The rearrangement links TRBV7-2 to TRBJ2-5, with 9 positions matching TRBD2. Germline assignment: CDR1 SGHTA and CDR2 FQGNSA. This CDR3 comprises 16 residues. V trimming: 0 bases; J trimming: 4 bases; junction bases outside the gene matches: 6.

The chain has TRBV27 and TRBJ1-1, with D possibly TRBD1 on 6 matching bases. CDR1 is MNHEY, CDR2 SMNVEV, per germline (reference sequence). The CDR3 covers 15 residues. Trimming removed 0 bases at V and 4 bases at J, with 12 bases between. CDR3 DNA: TGTGCCAGCAGTTTATCGGGGGGGGCAGGCACTGAAGCTTTCTTT. Its translation is CASSLSGGAGTEAFF.

The V gene is TRBV7-9, the J gene TRBJ2-4; D is tentatively TRBD1 or TRBD2 (5 bases each). Germline V gives CDR1 SEHNR, CDR2 FQNEAQ (reference sequence). The CDR3 extends over 15 amino acids. Trimming cost V 5 bases and J 5 bases, with 16 bases left between them. The CDR3 DNA reads as TGTGCCAGCAGCCCCCGTCATGGGACGGAAAACATTCAGTACTTC. It is translated as CASSPRHGTENIQYF.

V gene TRBV4-2 combines with J gene TRBJ2-7; 10 positions agree with TRBD2. The CDR3 contains 15 residues. V was pared by 1 base and J by 2 bases, with 2 bases of the junction left unmatched. Looked up from germline, CDR1 is LGHNA and CDR2 is YNFKEQ. The CDR3 DNA reads as TGTGCCAGCAGCCAAGTAGGGACTAGCGCCTACGAGCAGTACTTC. Encoded protein: CASSQVGTSAYEQYF.

This clone was recorded a few times. The V gene is TRBV9, the J gene TRBJ2-3, with 14 bases that match TRBD2. The CDR3 covers 18 residues. Unmatched junction bases numbered 8, after V lost 4 bases and J lost 1 base. Germline loops: CDR1 SGDLS, CDR2 YYNGEE. The CDR3 protein is CASSPRLAGGPRTDTQYF. DNA of the CDR3: TGTGCCAGCAGCCCTCGACTAGCGGGGGGGCCGCGCACAGATACGCAGTATTTT. The full variable domain, its missing parts supplied by reference TRBV9 and TRBJ2-3, is DSGVTQTPKHLITATGQRVTLRCSPRSGDLSVYWYQQSLDQGLQFLIQYYNGEERAKGNILERFSAQQFPDLHSELNLSSLELGDSALYFCASSPRLAGGPRTDTQYFGPGTRLTVL.

The chain couples TRBV5-6 to TRBJ2-7; TRBD2 is a possible D gene (5 bases). The germline CDR1 and CDR2 sequences are SGHDT and YYEEEE. The ends were cut back, 5 bases at V and 4 bases at J, with 10 bases in the middle. The CDR3 consists of 12 residues. The CDR3 sequence is CASSLAVYEQYF. As DNA, the CDR3 is TGTGCCAGCAGTCTAGCCGTGTACGAGCAGTACTTC.

The V call is TRBV7-9, the J call TRBJ2-7; 12 bases line up with TRBD1. This CDR3 region has 17 residues. Per the germline V gene, CDR1 is SEHNR and CDR2 is FQNEAQ (reference sequence). V shed 0 bases and J 6 bases; nucleotides not matched to a gene: 9. The CDR3 nucleotides read TGTGCCAGCAGCTTAGCCCCACCGGGACAGGGGGCGCCCGAGCAGTACTTC. Amino acid sequence: CASSLAPPGQGAPEQYF.

Concerning this clone itself: One end of the junction is discordant with germline, which a read error may explain. The rearrangement joins TRBV7-2 to TRBJ1-6; the D is unclear. This CDR3 comprises 15 residues. Germline values: CDR1 SGHTA, CDR2 FQGNSA. DNA for the CDR3: TGTGCCAGCAGTTTAGATCTTCTTAAGGGTTCACCCCTCCACTTT. Its protein product is CASSLDLLKGSPLHF.